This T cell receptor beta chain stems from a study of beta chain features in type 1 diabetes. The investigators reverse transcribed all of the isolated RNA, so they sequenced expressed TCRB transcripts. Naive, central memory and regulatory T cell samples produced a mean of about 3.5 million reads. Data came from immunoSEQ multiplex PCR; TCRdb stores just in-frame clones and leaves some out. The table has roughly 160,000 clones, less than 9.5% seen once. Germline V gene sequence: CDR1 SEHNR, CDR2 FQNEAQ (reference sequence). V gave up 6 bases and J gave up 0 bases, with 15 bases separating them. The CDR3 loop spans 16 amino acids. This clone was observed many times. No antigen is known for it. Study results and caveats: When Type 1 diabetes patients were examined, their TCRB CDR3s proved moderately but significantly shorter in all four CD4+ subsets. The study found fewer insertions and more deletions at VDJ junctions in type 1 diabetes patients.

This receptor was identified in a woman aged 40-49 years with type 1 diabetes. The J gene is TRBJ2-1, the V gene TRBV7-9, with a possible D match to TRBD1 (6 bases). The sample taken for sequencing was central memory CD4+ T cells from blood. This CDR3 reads CASSSLRGSSYNEQFF. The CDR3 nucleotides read TGTGCCAGCAGTTCCCTCAGGGGCAGCTCCTACAATGAGCAGTTCTTC.